The 3 T cell receptor beta chains listed next were all sequenced from one sample in a study of cytomegalovirus exposure and HLA in healthy donors (dated by TCRdb to between 2016 and 2019). Library creation used the immunoSEQ multiplex PCR assay. For the multiplex PCR, a mixture combining 60 forward primers for TCR Vbeta segments and 13 reverse primers for TCR Jbeta segments was used. TCRdb carries this immuneACCESS record with in-frame sequences only. Its versions omit some clonotypes, under half of them owing to an unresolved V gene in the studies checked, with the rest unexplained. The sample profile shows approximately 38,000 clones; around 84% of them were found once. Less than 4.5% of the sample is taken by the ten largest. The sample taken for sequencing was PBMCs. These receptors were obtained from a woman aged 18-29 years in good health and CMV-seronegative.

V usage is TRBV11-3 and J usage is TRBJ2-3, with 10 positions matching TRBD2. The germline CDR1 and CDR2 sequences are SGHNT and YENEEA. With 5 bases clipped from V and 5 bases from J, the junction kept 7 bases outside the gene matches. CDR3 length equals 15 residues. This CDR3 reads CASSLSGGAQDTQYF. The CDR3 DNA reads TGTGCCAGCAGCCTGAGCGGGGGGGCCCAAGATACGCAGTATTTT.

The V call is TRBV2, the J call TRBJ2-1; 11 nucleotides match TRBD2. The V gene end was trimmed by 4 bases and the J gene end by 1 base; junction bases not matched to a gene: 6. Germline V gene sequence: CDR1 SNHLY, CDR2 FYNNEI. CDR3 length: 17 residues. The DNA for the CDR3 is TGTGCCAGCAGTGCTGTGGGACTAGCGGCGTCCTACAATGAGCAGTTCTTC. Protein product: CASSAVGLAASYNEQFF.

Here the CDR3 reads CASSFLPGDTQYF. CDR3 DNA: TGTGCCAGCAGCTTCCTTCCGGGAGATACGCAGTATTTT. The genes are TRBV7-3 and TRBJ2-3; D unclear. The CDR3 spans 13 residues. Trimming removed 3 bases at V and 5 bases at J, with 9 bases between. Germline V CDR1 and CDR2: SGHTA, FQGTGA.